This T cell receptor beta chain was sequenced for a study of blood T cell repertoires in COVID-19. Only in-frame clones appear in the TCRdb table, and some are missing; sequencing was by immunoSEQ multiplex PCR. The table shows roughly 68,000 clones, with 89% occurring only once. CDR1 and CDR2 from the germline V gene are MNHEY and SVGAGI. The CDR3 loop spans 15 amino acids. V lost 7 bases and J lost 2, with 12 bases in between. The sequencing sample was made of peripheral blood. The chain has TRBV6-5 and TRBJ1-6; D unclear. The clonotype was recovered from a woman aged 45 to 65 with active COVID-19. The CDR3 is CASIWGETYNSPLHF. The CDR3 region has the DNA TGTGCCAGCATCTGGGGAGAAACCTATAATTCACCCCTCCACTTT.